This record covers a single T cell receptor (beta chain). This sample stems from a study of blood T cell repertoires in COVID-19. For the study at large: The samples span acute and convalescent COVID-19 from the United States, Italy and Spain. PBMCs, B-cell-depleted T cells, or T cells were the source of the cDNA or gDNA that made up the material.

Per the original data handling: For nucleated cells, counts were estimated from reference gene primer amplification. Produced via immunoSEQ multiplex PCR; TCRdb's table is partial and in-frame only. V and J calls and clone size are those listed in that table; D and trimming were worked out from the DNA. Of some 330,000 clones listed, approximately 88% are singletons. Germline V gene lookup returns CDR1 SGHAT and CDR2 FQNNGV. There are 17 residues in the CDR3. The V and J ends lost 4 bases and 0 bases, in that order; junction bases with no gene match: 7. The rearrangement uses TRBV11-2 and TRBJ1-4, with TRBD1 matching 8 bases. What was sequenced was peripheral blood. The sequence was obtained from a woman aged 45-65 years with active or convalescent COVID-19. The chain's CDR3 is CASSYGQGKATNEKLFF. Here the CDR3 DNA reads TGTGCCAGCAGCTACGGACAGGGAAAGGCAACTAATGAAAAACTGTTTTTT.